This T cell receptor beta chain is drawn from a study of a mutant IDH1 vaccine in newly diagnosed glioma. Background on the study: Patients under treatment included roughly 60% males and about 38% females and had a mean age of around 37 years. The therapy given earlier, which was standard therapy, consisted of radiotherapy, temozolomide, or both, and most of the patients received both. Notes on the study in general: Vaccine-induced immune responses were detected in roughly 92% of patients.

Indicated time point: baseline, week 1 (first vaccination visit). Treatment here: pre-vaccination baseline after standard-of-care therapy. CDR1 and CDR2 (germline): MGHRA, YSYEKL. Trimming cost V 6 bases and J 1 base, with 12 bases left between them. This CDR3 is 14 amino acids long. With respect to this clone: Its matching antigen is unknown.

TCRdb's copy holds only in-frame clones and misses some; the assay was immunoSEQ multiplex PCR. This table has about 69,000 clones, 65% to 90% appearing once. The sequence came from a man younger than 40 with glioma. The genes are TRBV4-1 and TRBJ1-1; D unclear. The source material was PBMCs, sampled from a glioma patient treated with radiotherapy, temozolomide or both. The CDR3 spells CASRPRLKNTEAFF. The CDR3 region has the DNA TGCGCCAGCAGACCCCGGCTCAAGAACACTGAAGCTTTCTTT.